Listed below are T cell receptor beta chains from one sample, sequenced in a study of cytomegalovirus exposure and HLA in healthy donors. The data were produced by immunoSEQ multiplex PCR, yet TCRdb's version contains in-frame clones alone and is incomplete. The sample records 140,000 or so clones, 65% to 75% being singletons. The material sequenced was PBMCs. The source is a man in his sixties in good health and CMV-seronegative. Each CDR3 is given with its conserved first and last residue. D genes are given only for firm matches. Only some rows state a clone size, as once, few, many or a class for expanded clones.

>TRBJ2-7|NA|14|TRBV2|NA
CASSGPDSFYEQYF
TGTGCCAGCAGTGGCCCCGACAGCTTCTACGAGCAGTACTTC
>TRBJ2-5|TRBD2|15|TRBV14|NA
CASSPLAGGQETQYF
TGTGCCAGCAGCCCACTAGCGGGAGGGCAAGAGACCCAGTACTTC
>TRBJ1-4|NA|17|TRBV28|NA
CASSLSQGVVTNEKLFF
TGTGCCAGCAGTTTATCACAGGGTGTCGTTACTAATGAAAAACTGTTTTTT
>TRBJ2-7|TRBD2|14|TRBV19|few
CASNGGTLKDEQYF
TGTGCCAGTAACGGGGGGACTCTCAAAGACGAGCAGTACTTC
>TRBJ1-5|NA|15|TRBV5-1|NA
CASSLDRNSNQPQHF
TGCGCCAGCAGCTTGGACAGAAATAGCAATCAGCCCCAGCATTTT
>TRBJ1-1|TRBD1|14|TRBV9|NA
CASSVGQGRGEAFF
TGTGCCAGCAGCGTAGGACAGGGGAGGGGTGAAGCTTTCTTT
>TRBJ2-7|NA|14|TRBV10-3|NA
CAISESQLNYEQYF
TGTGCCATCAGTGAGTCTCAACTTAACTACGAGCAGTACTTC
>TRBJ1-1|NA|11|TRBV28|NA
CASRRQSEAFF
TGTGCCAGCAGGAGACAGTCTGAAGCTTTCTTT
>TRBJ1-5|NA|15|TRBV28|NA
CASSLSSVGLQPQHF
TGTGCCAGCAGTTTAAGTTCGGTGGGGCTTCAGCCCCAGCATTTT
>TRBJ2-3|TRBD1|16|TRBV5-4|NA
CASSPRTGVGADTQYF
TGTGCCAGCAGCCCCAGGACAGGGGTAGGAGCAGATACGCAGTATTTT
>TRBJ2-7|TRBD1|14|TRBV5-4|NA
CASSSQGSSYEQYF
TGTGCCAGCAGTTCACAGGGGAGCTCCTACGAGCAGTACTTC
>TRBJ1-2|TRBD1|14|TRBV2|NA
CASSEDRDIDGYTF
TGTGCCAGCAGCGAAGACAGGGATATAGATGGCTACACCTTC
>TRBJ1-2|NA|14|TRBV30|NA
CAWTPTGGVRGYTF
TGTGCCTGGACCCCCACGGGGGGAGTTCGTGGCTACACCTTC
>TRBJ1-1|NA|14|TRBV29-1|NA
CSLIFVHGEGEAFF
TGCAGCCTCATTTTCGTCCATGGGGAGGGTGAAGCTTTCTTT
>TRBJ1-4|NA|16|TRBV28|NA
CASSPPKAGEDEKLFF
TGTGCCAGCAGTCCCCCTAAGGCGGGGGAAGACGAAAAACTGTTTTTT
>TRBJ1-5|NA|16|TRBV27|once
CASTQRGGVGNQPQHF
TGTGCCAGCACCCAAAGGGGGGGAGTGGGCAATCAGCCCCAGCATTTT
>TRBJ2-2|NA|13|TRBV9|NA
CASSVVGAGELFF
TGTGCCAGCAGCGTAGTAGGGGCTGGGGAGCTGTTTTTT
>TRBJ1-4|TRBD1|15|TRBV5-5|NA
CASSTLTGGIEKLFF
TGTGCCAGCAGCACCCTGACAGGGGGAATAGAAAAACTGTTTTTT
>TRBJ2-7|TRBD1|16|TRBV15|NA
CATSRGVRDRGYEQYF
TGTGCCACCAGCAGAGGTGTTCGGGACAGGGGCTACGAGCAGTACTTC
>TRBJ1-2|TRBD1|12|TRBV6-5|NA
CASSPQGYGYTF
TGTGCCAGCAGCCCACAGGGGTATGGCTACACCTTC
>TRBJ2-2|NA|15|TRBV2|once
CASSDYGSVAGELFF
TGTGCCAGCAGTGACTACGGGAGTGTGGCCGGGGAGCTGTTTTTT
>TRBJ2-5|NA|15|TRBV5-1|few
CASTIGPDYQETQYF
TGCGCCAGCACGATAGGGCCGGACTACCAAGAGACCCAGTACTTC
>TRBJ2-2|NA|16|TRBV4-1|NA
CASSLEGGLNTGELFF
TGCGCCAGCAGCCTAGAGGGGGGACTCAACACCGGGGAGCTGTTTTTT
>TRBJ1-1|TRBD1|17|TRBV7-8|NA
CASSTRDRVIFNTEAFF
TGTGCCAGCAGCACGAGGGACAGGGTAATTTTTAACACTGAAGCTTTCTTT
>TRBJ2-1|TRBD2|17|TRBV4-2|NA
CASSIRTSGASYNEQFF
TGTGCCAGCAGCATTCGGACTAGCGGGGCCTCCTACAATGAGCAGTTCTTC
>TRBJ2-1|TRBD2|15|TRBV19|NA
CASSPTSGRGNEQFF
TGTGCCAGTAGCCCGACTAGCGGGAGGGGTAATGAGCAGTTCTTC
>TRBJ1-1|TRBD1|15|TRBV7-8|NA
CASSSGQGGITEAFF
TGTGCCAGCAGCTCCGGACAGGGTGGAATCACTGAAGCTTTCTTT
>TRBJ1-1|NA|15|TRBV4-2|NA
CASSQPRQVNTEAFF
TGTGCCAGCAGCCAGCCCCGACAGGTGAACACTGAAGCTTTCTTT
>TRBJ2-1|TRBD2|15|TRBV9|NA
CASSVSGSSYNEQFF
TGTGCCAGCAGCGTTAGCGGGAGCTCCTACAATGAGCAGTTCTTC
>TRBJ1-1|NA|15|TRBV6-5|few
CASSYSTNDPSEAFF
TGTGCCAGCAGTTACTCTACTAACGACCCCTCTGAAGCTTTCTTT
>TRBJ2-3|NA|13|TRBV19|NA
CASSLLYTDTQYF
TGTGCCAGTAGTCTCTTATACACAGATACGCAGTATTTT
>TRBJ1-3|NA|15|TRBV4-1|NA
CASSPIREAGNTIYF
TGCGCCAGCAGCCCCATCAGGGAAGCTGGAAACACCATATATTTT
>TRBJ1-2|NA|17|TRBV4-2|few
CASSQAPSQGSHYGYTF
TGTGCCAGCAGCCAAGCTCCCTCTCAGGGAAGTCACTATGGCTACACCTTC
>TRBJ1-1|NA|13|TRBV10-3|few
CAIRVQLNTEAFF
TGTGCCATCAGGGTACAACTGAACACTGAAGCTTTCTTT